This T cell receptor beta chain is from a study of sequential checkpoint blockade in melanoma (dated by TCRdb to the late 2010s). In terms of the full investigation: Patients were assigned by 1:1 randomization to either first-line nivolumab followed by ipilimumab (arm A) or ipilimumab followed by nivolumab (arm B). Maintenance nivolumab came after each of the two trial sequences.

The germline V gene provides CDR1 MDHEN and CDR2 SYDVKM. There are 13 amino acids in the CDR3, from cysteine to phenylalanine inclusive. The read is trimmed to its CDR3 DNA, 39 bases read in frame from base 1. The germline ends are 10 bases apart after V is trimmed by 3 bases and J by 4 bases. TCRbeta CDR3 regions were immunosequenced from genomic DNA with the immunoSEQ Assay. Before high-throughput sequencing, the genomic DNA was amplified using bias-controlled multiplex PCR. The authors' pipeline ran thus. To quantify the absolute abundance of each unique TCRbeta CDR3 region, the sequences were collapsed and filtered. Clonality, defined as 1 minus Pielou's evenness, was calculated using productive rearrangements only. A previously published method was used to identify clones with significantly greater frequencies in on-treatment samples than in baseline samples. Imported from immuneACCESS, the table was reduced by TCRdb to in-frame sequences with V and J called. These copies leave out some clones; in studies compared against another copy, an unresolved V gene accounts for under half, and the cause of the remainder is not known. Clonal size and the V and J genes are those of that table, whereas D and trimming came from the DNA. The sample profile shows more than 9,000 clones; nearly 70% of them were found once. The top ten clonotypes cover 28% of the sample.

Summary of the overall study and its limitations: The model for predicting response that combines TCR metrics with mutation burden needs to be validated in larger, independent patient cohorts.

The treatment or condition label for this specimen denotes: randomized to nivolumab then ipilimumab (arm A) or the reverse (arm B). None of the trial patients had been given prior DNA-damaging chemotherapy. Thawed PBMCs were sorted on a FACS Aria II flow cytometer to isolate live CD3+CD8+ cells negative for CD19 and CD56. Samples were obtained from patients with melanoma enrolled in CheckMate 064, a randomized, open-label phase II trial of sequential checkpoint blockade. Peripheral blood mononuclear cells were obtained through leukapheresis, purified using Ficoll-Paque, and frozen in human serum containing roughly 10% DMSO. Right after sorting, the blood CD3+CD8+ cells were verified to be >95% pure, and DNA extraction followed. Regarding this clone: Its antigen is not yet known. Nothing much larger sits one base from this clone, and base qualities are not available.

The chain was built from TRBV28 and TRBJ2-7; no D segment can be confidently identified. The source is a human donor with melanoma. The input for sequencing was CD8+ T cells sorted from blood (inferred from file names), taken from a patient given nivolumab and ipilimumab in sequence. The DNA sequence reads TGTGCCAGCAGTTTTTGGCCCGGGTACGAGCAGTACTTC. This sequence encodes CASSFWPGYEQYF.